This entry lists 30 T cell receptor beta chains sequenced from one sample in a study of cytomegalovirus exposure and HLA in healthy donors. Amplification used 60 Vbeta primers and 13 Jbeta primers. Profiling relied on immunoSEQ multiplex PCR, and the TCRdb table lists in-frame clones only, not all of them. Of 130,000 or so clones in the sample, around three quarters were seen once. Sequencing was done on a sample of PBMCs. The source of these receptors is a man aged 30 to 45 in good health and CMV-seronegative.

This rearrangement joins TRBV6-1 to TRBJ1-5; 8 positions agree with TRBD1. J lost 4 bases, V lost 2 bases, and 13 bases had no gene match. This CDR3 contains 18 residues. The V gene's germline CDR1 is MNHNS and CDR2 SASEGT. The CDR3 coding sequence is TGTGCCAGCAGTGAAAAAGTGGCAGGGGGCCCCAATAATCAGCCCCAGCATTTT. Protein: CASSEKVAGGPNNQPQHF.

The chain employs TRBV28 and TRBJ1-2; perhaps TRBD1 as D (6 bases). CDR3 length: 13 amino acids. V was cut by 2 bases and J by 7 bases, with 11 bases left in between. Germline CDR1 and CDR2: MDHEN and SYDVKM. CDR3 DNA: TGTGCCAGCAGTTTAGTGGCAGGGGCTGGCTACACCTTC. This translates into CASSLVAGAGYTF.

This clone showed up just a few times. The J gene is TRBJ2-3, the V gene TRBV4-3, with D possibly TRBD2 on 7 matching bases. Germline V CDR1 and CDR2: LGHNA, YSLEER. Trimming stripped 1 base from V and 6 bases from J, with 11 bases between. The CDR3 loop spans 14 amino acids. The CDR3 DNA reads as TGCGCCAGCAGCCAAGCGGGGGGCCGTGATACGCAGTATTTT. It translates to CASSQAGGRDTQYF.

The rearrangement links TRBV11-1 to TRBJ2-7; TRBD1 is a possible D gene (5 bases). In germline, CDR1 is SGHAT, CDR2 FQDESV (reference sequence). V was clipped by 5 bases and J by 1 base, with 12 bases between them. The CDR3 spans 14 residues. The CDR3 coding sequence is TGTGCCAGCAGCCGCTTCGCAGGGTCCTACGAGCAGTACTTC. Residues: CASSRFAGSYEQYF.

CDR3 loop: CASSTIQGSGEQYF. The CDR3 DNA reads TGTGCCAGCAGCACCATTCAGGGGTCTGGCGAGCAGTACTTC. The V gene is TRBV11-2, the J gene TRBJ2-7; D is possibly TRBD1 (6 bases). Trimming left V 5 bases short and J 6 bases short, with 17 bases between. The CDR3 has 14 residues. The germline V gene encodes CDR1 SGHAT and CDR2 FQNNGV.

J is TRBJ1-1 and V is TRBV5-1; TRBD1 is a possible D gene (5 bases). Trimming left V 1 base short and J 0 bases short, with 10 bases between. CDR3 size: 15 residues. Germline V lookup: CDR1 SGHRS, CDR2 YFSETQ. CDR3 region: CASSLFSGLNTEAFF. The CDR3 nucleotides are TGCGCCAGCAGCTTGTTTTCAGGGCTGAACACTGAAGCTTTCTTT.

The chain links TRBV2 to TRBJ2-1, with 12 bases lining up with TRBD2. With 3 bases clipped from V and 8 bases from J, the junction kept 5 bases outside the gene matches. Germline CDR1 is SNHLY and CDR2 is FYNNEI. The CDR3 has 15 residues. CDR3 amino acids: CASSETSGSPDEQFF. The CDR3 bases are TGTGCCAGCAGTGAGACTAGCGGGAGTCCCGATGAGCAGTTCTTC.

The chain has TRBV2 and TRBJ1-2, with 11 bases fitting TRBD1. Germline CDR1 SNHLY, CDR2 FYNNEI. This CDR3 has 13 amino acids. V lost 11 bases, J lost 5 bases, and 7 bases stayed unmatched. The CDR3 loop is CAGSDRGLYGYTF. The CDR3 DNA reads TGTGCCGGGTCGGACAGGGGGCTTTATGGCTACACCTTC.

This clone was seen a few times. V and J are TRBV5-1 and TRBJ1-3; D is ambiguous. V gave up 4 bases and J gave up 7 bases, with 18 bases separating them. Germline CDR1 and CDR2: SGHRS and YFSETQ. There are 15 residues in the CDR3. CDR3 coding DNA: TGCGCCAGCAGCCATGGTGACCGACAACTGAACACCATATATTTT. It is translated as CASSHGDRQLNTIYF.

This clone has a single count. The V call is TRBV10-3, the J call TRBJ1-1; 7 bases fit TRBD1. The germline V gene has CDR1 ENHRY and CDR2 SYGVKD. The CDR3 has 14 residues. After removal of 10 bases from V and 0 bases from J, the junction contained 8 bases not matched to a gene. The CDR3 bases are TGTGCCACGAGACCCGGGACAGTGAACACTGAAGCTTTCTTT. Translated: CATRPGTVNTEAFF.

This chain uses TRBV2 with TRBJ2-5; D remains ambiguous. The DNA matches TRBJ2-7 better at its end, which makes the J call doubtful. The germline CDR1 and CDR2 sequences are SNHLY and FYNNEI. The CDR3 has 14 residues. CDR3 residues: CASSVWFPTYEQYF. For the CDR3, the DNA is TGTGCCAGCAGTGTGTGGTTTCCCACCTACGAGCAGTACTTC.

CDR3 protein: CASSSGDTGANVLTF. CDR3 in DNA: TGTGCCAGCAGTTCAGGGGACACTGGGGCCAACGTCCTGACTTTC. V and J are TRBV5-6 and TRBJ2-6; tentatively, D is TRBD1 (6 bases). V shed 5 bases and J shed 2 bases, with 11 bases lying between them. Germline V gene data show CDR1 as SGHDT and CDR2 as YYEEEE. The CDR3 is 15 amino acids.

This rearrangement joins TRBV7-9 to TRBJ2-3; D gene unclear. The V gene lost 6 bases and the J gene lost 3 bases, with 10 bases spanning the gap. Germline values: CDR1 SEHNR, CDR2 FQNEAQ (reference sequence). This CDR3 spans 13 amino acids. The CDR3 spells CASRSLGTDTQYF. The CDR3 bases are TGTGCCAGCAGATCGCTAGGTACAGATACGCAGTATTTT. The full variable domain, with the rest looked up from reference TRBV7-9 and TRBJ2-3, is DTGVSQNPRHKITKRGQNVTFRCDPISEHNRLYWYRQTLGQGPEFLTYFQNEAQLEKSRLLSDRFSAERPKGSFSTLEIQRTEQGDSAMYLCASRSLGTDTQYFGPGTRLTVL.

The genes are TRBV19 and TRBJ1-1; D is ambiguous. The V and J ends lost 4 bases and 1 base respectively, with 13 bases between them. Germline lookup yields CDR1 LNHDA and CDR2 SQIVND (reference sequence). The CDR3 contains 15 residues. CDR3 sequence reads: CASSTSIDKNTEAFF. CDR3 bases: TGTGCCAGTAGTACCTCAATTGACAAGAACACTGAAGCTTTCTTT.

This clone was observed once. In DNA, the CDR3 is TGCGCCAGCAGCCAAGATAAGCGGTTGGAAGCTTTCTTT. Translated, it gives CASSQDKRLEAFF. The chain combines TRBV4-3 with TRBJ1-1; no clear D gene. In germline, CDR1 is LGHNA, CDR2 YSLEER. This CDR3 region has 13 residues. The V gene lost 0 bases and the J gene lost 8 bases, with 10 bases spanning the gap.

The rearrangement links TRBV7-2 to TRBJ2-7; D not certain. Trimming removed 2 bases at V and 0 bases at J, with 11 bases between. The CDR3 extends over 15 amino acids. Per germline, CDR1 SGHTA and CDR2 FQGNSA. CDR3 DNA: TGTGCCAGCAGCTTAACCGGCATAGCCTCCTACGAGCAGTACTTC. It encodes CASSLTGIASYEQYF. The entire variable domain, with the rest obtained from reference TRBV7-2 and TRBJ2-7, is as follows: GAGVSQSPSNKVTEKGKDVELRCDPISGHTALYWYRQSLGQGLEFLIYFQGNSAPDKSGLPSDRFSAERTGGSVSTLTIQRTQQEDSAVYLCASSLTGIASYEQYFGPGTRLTVT.

J is TRBJ1-1 and V is TRBV7-8, with D hard to call. Germline V lookup: CDR1 SGHVS, CDR2 FQNEAQ. This CDR3 contains 14 residues. V was clipped by 4 bases and J by 1 base, with 10 bases between them. Written as DNA, the CDR3 is TGTGCCAGCAGCTCCGAGGCCCCGAACACTGAAGCTTTCTTT. As protein: CASSSEAPNTEAFF.

This chain connects TRBV14 to TRBJ2-1; a weak D match, TRBD1 (6 bases). Deletions cut 2 bases from V and 8 bases from J, with 16 bases between. Germline CDR1 and CDR2: SGHDN and FVKESK. There are 15 residues in the CDR3. CDR3 residues: CASSQQGHRGDEQFF. CDR3 nucleotide sequence: TGTGCCAGCAGCCAACAGGGACATCGAGGGGATGAGCAGTTCTTC.

V usage is TRBV28 and J usage is TRBJ1-4, with 7 bases fitting TRBD1. CDR3 length: 18 amino acids. Germline CDR1 reads MDHEN; CDR2 reads SYDVKM. The V segment lost 6 bases and the J segment 4 bases; nucleotides outside the gene matches: 17. The CDR3 loop is CASSSLTGLVMGNEKLFF. CDR3 coding DNA: TGTGCCAGCAGCTCACTGACAGGGCTTGTGATGGGTAATGAAAAACTGTTTTTT.

This clone was detected only once. The V and J genes are TRBV7-2 and TRBJ2-7; 7 nucleotides agree with TRBD2. The CDR3 loop spans 14 amino acids. V lost 5 bases, J lost 5 bases, and 9 bases stayed unmatched. Per the germline V gene, CDR1 is SGHTA and CDR2 is FQGNSA. CDR3 loop: CASSPTGGIHEQYF. In DNA, the CDR3 is TGTGCCAGCAGCCCCACCGGGGGGATCCACGAGCAGTACTTC.

The chain is built from TRBV20-1 and TRBJ2-7; D unresolved. Trimming pared 1 base from V and 3 bases from J, leaving 4 bases between. This CDR3 region has 11 residues. The V gene's germline CDR1 is DFQATT and CDR2 SNEGSKA (reference sequence). The CDR3 bases are TGCAGTGCTAGAGCCCACTACGAGCAGTACTTC. It codes for CSARAHYEQYF.

The CDR3 DNA is TGTGCCAGCACCTACTCAAGGGACAGGGTGGGAAACACCATATATTTT. Residues: CASTYSRDRVGNTIYF. The genes are TRBV6-6 and TRBJ1-3; 9 positions agree with TRBD1. Trimming cost V 7 bases and J 4 bases; bases outside gene matches: 11. The CDR3 is 16 residues long. Germline values: CDR1 MNHNY, CDR2 SVGAGI (reference sequence).

The chain recombines TRBV2 with TRBJ2-7, with 9 bases matching TRBD2. Trimming at V came to 5 bases and at J to 1 base, leaving 12 bases not matched to a gene. The CDR3 sequence is 17 residues long. The germline V gene encodes CDR1 SNHLY and CDR2 FYNNEI. CDR3 sequence reads: CASSPSRTSGPSYEQYF. CDR3 coding DNA: TGTGCCAGCAGTCCCTCTCGAACTAGCGGGCCATCCTACGAGCAGTACTTC.

This clone has more than one count but fewer than ten. CDR3 protein: CASRKLAGGVYEQYF. CDR3 DNA sequence: TGTGCCAGCAGAAAACTAGCGGGGGGTGTCTACGAGCAGTACTTC. J is TRBJ2-7 and V is TRBV6-5; 12 bases match TRBD2. Trimming took 6 bases from V and 3 from J; bases not matched to a gene: 6. This CDR3 region has 15 residues. In germline, CDR1 is MNHEY, CDR2 SVGAGI.

This sequence joins TRBV2 and TRBJ2-1; 9 bases line up with TRBD1. This CDR3 has 13 residues. Germline CDR1 SNHLY, CDR2 FYNNEI. V trimming: 6 bases; J trimming: 8 bases; junction bases outside the gene matches: 5. The CDR3 region has the DNA TGTGCCAGCAGGCACAGGGGGCCATATGAGCAGTTCTTC. Protein product: CASRHRGPYEQFF.

The chain couples TRBV27 to TRBJ1-1; 9 nucleotides match TRBD1. J was trimmed by 4 bases and V by 5 bases; bases with no gene match: 8. Per germline, CDR1 MNHEY and CDR2 SMNVEV (reference sequence). The CDR3 has 15 residues. Here the CDR3 reads CASSPQGQGGTEAFF. The CDR3 nucleotides read TGTGCCAGCAGTCCCCAGGGACAGGGAGGCACTGAAGCTTTCTTT.

This clone was seen only a few times. The gene calls are TRBV4-3 and TRBJ2-7; 7 bases match TRBD1. CDR3 size: 15 residues. Germline loops: CDR1 LGHNA, CDR2 YSLEER. The V and J ends lost 0 bases and 4 bases, in that order; junction bases with no gene match: 6. The CDR3 region has the DNA TGCGCCAGCAGCCAAGATACAGGGGACAGATACGAGCAGTACTTC. This translates into CASSQDTGDRYEQYF.

This clone came up a few times. The J gene is TRBJ2-7, the V gene TRBV27; 11 positions agree with TRBD2. The length of the CDR3 is 16 residues. V lost 2 bases and J lost 2; bases outside the gene matches: 5. Germline V gives CDR1 MNHEY, CDR2 SMNVEV (reference sequence). CDR3 DNA sequence: TGTGCCAGCAGTTTAACCACTAGCGGGAGTACCTACGAGCAGTACTTC. Protein: CASSLTTSGSTYEQYF.

There are a few counts of this clone. Its ends do not fully match the called genes, so a read error is possible. The rearrangement joins TRBV28 to TRBJ1-2; TRBD1 agrees at 8 bases. CDR1 and CDR2 (germline): MDHEN, SYDVKM. The CDR3 consists of 11 residues. As DNA, the CDR3 is TGTGCCAGCAGCTATACAGGGGGACTTTATTTC. It specifies CASSYTGGLYF.

This rearrangement joins TRBV4-2 to TRBJ1-2; unclear D gene. V was clipped by 0 bases and J by 4 bases, with 12 bases between them. CDR1 LGHNA and CDR2 YNFKEQ come from the germline V gene. CDR3 length: 15 amino acids. The CDR3: CASSQEDWGSYGYTF. As DNA, the CDR3 is TGTGCCAGCAGCCAAGAGGACTGGGGAAGCTATGGCTACACCTTC.